Following are 9 T cell receptor beta chains from one sample sequenced in a study of cytomegalovirus exposure and HLA in healthy donors. The PCR used 60 Vbeta and 13 Jbeta primers. Assay used: immunoSEQ multiplex PCR; TCRdb lists only in-frame clones, some missing. The table lists about 200,000 clones, 65% to 90% of them singletons. Sequenced input: PBMCs. The receptors stem from a woman in her forties or fifties in good health and CMV-seronegative.

V and J are TRBV5-6 and TRBJ2-7; 11 bases line up with TRBD1. The J segment lost 6 bases and the V segment lost 3 bases, leaving 8 bases of the junction unmatched. This CDR3 is built from 15 residues. CDR1 is SGHDT, CDR2 YYEEEE, per germline. The CDR3 loop reads CASSYQDRGLAEQYF. The DNA of the CDR3 is TGTGCCAGCAGCTACCAGGACAGGGGGCTGGCCGAGCAGTACTTC.

The CDR3 here is CASSLRPSRQGGLNEKLFF. The CDR3, as DNA: TGTGCCAGCAGTTTACGCCCTAGCCGACAGGGGGGGCTTAATGAAAAACTGTTTTTT. The rearrangement uses TRBV27 and TRBJ1-4, with TRBD1 matching over 9 bases. Germline CDR1 is MNHEY and CDR2 is SMNVEV (reference sequence). The junction had 14 bases not matched to a gene; V was cut back by 2 bases and J by 4 bases. The length of the CDR3 is 19 residues.

This clone was seen once. The rearrangement uses TRBV4-1 and TRBJ1-2; tentatively, D is TRBD1 (6 bases). Trimming removed 3 bases from V and 8 bases from J, with 10 bases in between. This CDR3 spans 12 amino acids. Germline-derived CDR1 and CDR2 are MGHRA and YSYEKL. The DNA of the CDR3 is TGCGCCAGCAGCCAGGGGGCATGGGGCTACACCTTC. Residues: CASSQGAWGYTF.

The rearrangement joins TRBV28 to TRBJ1-2; 8 bases match TRBD1. This CDR3 region has 15 residues. Germline CDR1 reads MDHEN; CDR2 reads SYDVKM. The V gene end was trimmed by 5 bases and the J gene end by 3 bases; junction bases not matched to a gene: 8. The CDR3 sequence is CASSTPTGADYGYTF. The CDR3 DNA reads TGTGCCAGCAGTACTCCGACAGGGGCGGACTATGGCTACACCTTC.

The genes are TRBV7-7 and TRBJ2-1, with D perhaps matching TRBD2 (5 bases). The CDR3 sequence is 17 residues long. Trimming shortened V by 4 bases and J by 0 bases, and 16 bases separated the two germline ends. Germline V gene data show CDR1 as SSHAT and CDR2 as FNYEAQ (reference sequence). The CDR3 is CASSSQGPGSSYNEQFF. The DNA for the CDR3 is TGTGCCAGCAGCTCCCAAGGGCCGGGGAGCTCCTACAATGAGCAGTTCTTC. Using reference TRBV7-7 and TRBJ2-1 for the parts outside the CDR3, the full variable domain is GAGVSQSPRYKVTKRGQDVTLRCDPISSHATLYWYQQALGQGPEFLTYFNYEAQPDKSGLPSDRFSAERPEGSISTLTIQRTEQRDSAMYRCASSSQGPGSSYNEQFFGPGTRLTVL.

This clone was seen a handful of times. The V call is TRBV28, the J call TRBJ1-2, with 7 bases aligning to TRBD1. The V gene end was trimmed by 2 bases and the J gene end by 8 bases; junction bases not matched to a gene: 8. The CDR3 runs to 14 residues. Per the germline V gene, CDR1 is MDHEN and CDR2 is SYDVKM. The CDR3 reads CASSLEGALGGYTF. The CDR3 coding sequence is TGTGCCAGCAGTTTAGAGGGGGCACTGGGCGGCTACACCTTC.

The rearrangement links TRBV28 to TRBJ2-7, with D possibly being TRBD2 (5 bases). Per germline, CDR1 MDHEN and CDR2 SYDVKM. V gave up 6 bases and J gave up 2 bases, with 14 bases separating them. This CDR3 contains 14 residues. The CDR3 coding sequence is TGTGCCAGCAGAGGAGAAGGACTTACCTACGAGCAGTACTTC. Translating it yields CASRGEGLTYEQYF. The full variable domain, rest sourced from reference TRBV28 and TRBJ2-7, is DVKVTQSSRYLVKRTGEKVFLECVQDMDHENMFWYRQDPGLGLRLIYFSYDVKMKEKGDIPEGYSVSREKKERFSLILESASTNQTSMYLCASRGEGLTYEQYFGPGTRLTVT.

J is TRBJ2-7 and V is TRBV6-1, with D possibly matching TRBD2 (6 bases). Germline CDR1 is MNHNS and CDR2 is SASEGT. With 7 bases removed from V and 0 bases from J, the gap between germline ends came to 16 bases. CDR3 size: 15 residues. CDR3 loop: CASTRGRESSYEQYF. The CDR3 region has the DNA TGTGCCAGCACCCGCGGTCGGGAGAGCTCCTACGAGCAGTACTTC.

The chain links TRBV6-5 to TRBJ1-2, with 8 bases fitting TRBD1. Germline trimming cut 10 bases from V and 4 bases from J; bases unmatched to any gene: 8. Looked up from germline, CDR1 is MNHEY and CDR2 is SVGAGI. CDR3 size: 13 residues. CDR3 bases: TGTGCCACCGCCTTGACAGGGGCCTATGGCTACACCTTC. Its protein product is CATALTGAYGYTF.